This record concerns one T cell receptor (beta chain) sequence. With 60 Vbeta and 13 Jbeta primers, the PCR was carried out. Only in-frame clones appear in the TCRdb table, and some are missing; sequencing was by immunoSEQ multiplex PCR. Of around 100,000 clones in the sample, around 77% are singletons; the top ten hold 5% to 5.5%. Germline V gene sequence: CDR1 KGHSH, CDR2 LQKENI. This CDR3 is 14 amino acids long. V lost 6 bases to trimming and J lost 6 bases; unmatched junction nucleotides: 5. The sample originates from a study of cytomegalovirus exposure and HLA in healthy donors. The sample consisted of PBMCs. The TCR sequence derives from a woman in her 30s in good health and CMV-seropositive. The chain joins TRBV18 to TRBJ2-7; 13 bases map to TRBD2. The CDR3, as DNA: TGTGCCAGCTCCCTCCGACTAGCGGGAGGCGAGCAGTACTTC. Amino acids: CASSLRLAGGEQYF.